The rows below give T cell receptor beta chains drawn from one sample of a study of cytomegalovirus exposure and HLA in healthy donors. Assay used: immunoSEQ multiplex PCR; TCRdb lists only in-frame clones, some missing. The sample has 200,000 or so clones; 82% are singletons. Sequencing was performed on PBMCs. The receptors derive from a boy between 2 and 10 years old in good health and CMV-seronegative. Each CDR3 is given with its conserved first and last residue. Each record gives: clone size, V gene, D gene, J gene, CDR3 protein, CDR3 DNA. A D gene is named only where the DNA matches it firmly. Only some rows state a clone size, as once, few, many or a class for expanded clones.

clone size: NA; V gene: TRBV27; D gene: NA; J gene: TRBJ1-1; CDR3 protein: CASRQGTEAFF; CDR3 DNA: TGTGCCAGCAGACAGGGCACTGAAGCTTTCTTT
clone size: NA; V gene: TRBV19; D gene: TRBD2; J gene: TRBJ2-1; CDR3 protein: CASSPRLLSGAGNEQFF; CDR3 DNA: TGTGCCAGTAGTCCTCGCCTTTTGAGCGGGGCTGGCAATGAGCAGTTCTTC
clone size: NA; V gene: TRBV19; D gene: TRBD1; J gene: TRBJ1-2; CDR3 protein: CASSTPTGMEDYGYTF; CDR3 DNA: TGTGCCAGTAGTACCCCGACAGGGATGGAGGACTATGGCTACACCTTC
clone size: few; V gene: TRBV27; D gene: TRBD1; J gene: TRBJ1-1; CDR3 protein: CASSSRTGGTEAFF; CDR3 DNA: TGTGCCAGCAGTTCCAGGACAGGGGGCACTGAAGCTTTCTTT
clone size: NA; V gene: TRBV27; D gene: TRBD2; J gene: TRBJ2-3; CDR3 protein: CASSPPGGGGSDTQYF; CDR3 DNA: TGTGCCAGCAGTCCCCCTGGCGGGGGGGGATCCGATACGCAGTATTTT
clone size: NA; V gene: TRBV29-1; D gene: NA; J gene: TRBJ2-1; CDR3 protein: CSGNLRGSYNEQFF; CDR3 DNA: TGCAGCGGCAACCTCAGGGGCTCCTACAATGAGCAGTTCTTC
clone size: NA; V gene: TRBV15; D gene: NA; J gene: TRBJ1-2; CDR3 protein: CATSSKQPRGWDNYGYTF; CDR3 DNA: TGTGCCACCAGCAGTAAACAGCCCAGGGGCTGGGATAACTATGGCTACACCTTC
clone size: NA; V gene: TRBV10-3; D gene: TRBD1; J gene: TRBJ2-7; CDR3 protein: CAISAPGQGASERDEQYF; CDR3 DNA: TGTGCCATCAGTGCCCCGGGACAGGGGGCAAGTGAGAGGGACGAGCAGTACTTC
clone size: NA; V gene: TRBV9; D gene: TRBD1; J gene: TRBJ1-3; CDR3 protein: CASSAQGAPSDTIYF; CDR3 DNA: TGTGCCAGCAGCGCACAGGGGGCCCCTTCAGACACCATATATTTT
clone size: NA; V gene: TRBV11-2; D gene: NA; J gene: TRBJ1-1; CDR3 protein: CASSLAGNTEAFF; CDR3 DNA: TGTGCCAGCAGCTTAGCGGGAAACACTGAAGCTTTCTTT
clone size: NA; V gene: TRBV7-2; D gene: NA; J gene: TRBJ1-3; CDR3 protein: CASSLVGARGPGNTIYF; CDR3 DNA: TGTGCCAGCAGCTTAGTAGGGGCCAGAGGACCTGGAAACACCATATATTTT
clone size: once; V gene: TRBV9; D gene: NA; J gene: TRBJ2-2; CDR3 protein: CASRSAGDTGELFF; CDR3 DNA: TGTGCCAGCAGGTCGGCAGGGGACACCGGGGAGCTGTTTTTT
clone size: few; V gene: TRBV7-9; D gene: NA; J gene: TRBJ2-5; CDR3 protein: CASSVIGVVTQYF; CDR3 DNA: TGTGCCAGCAGCGTAATAGGGGTAGTGACCCAGTACTTC
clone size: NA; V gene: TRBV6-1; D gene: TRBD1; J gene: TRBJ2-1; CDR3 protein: CASSEIGGTVYNEQFF; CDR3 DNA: TGTGCCAGCAGTGAAATCGGTGGGACAGTATACAATGAGCAGTTCTTC
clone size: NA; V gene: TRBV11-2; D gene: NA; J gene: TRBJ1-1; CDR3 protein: CASSFEQGRNTEAFF; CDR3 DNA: TGTGCCAGCAGCTTCGAACAGGGAAGGAACACTGAAGCTTTCTTT
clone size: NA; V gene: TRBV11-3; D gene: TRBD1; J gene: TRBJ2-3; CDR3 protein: CASSYRGSTDTQYF; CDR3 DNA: TGTGCCAGCAGCTACAGGGGGAGCACAGATACGCAGTATTTT
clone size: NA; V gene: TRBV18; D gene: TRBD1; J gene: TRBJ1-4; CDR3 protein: CASSPRTGENEKLFF; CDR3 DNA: TGTGCCAGCTCACCACGGACAGGGGAGAATGAAAAACTGTTTTTT
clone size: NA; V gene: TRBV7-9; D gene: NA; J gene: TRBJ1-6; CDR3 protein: CASSLGLGGHSYNSPLHF; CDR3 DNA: TGTGCCAGCAGCTTAGGGCTCGGGGGGCATTCCTATAATTCACCCCTCCACTTT
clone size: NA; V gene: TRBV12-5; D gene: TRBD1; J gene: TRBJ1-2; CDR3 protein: CATRAQGRIGYTF; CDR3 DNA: TGTGCTACGAGGGCACAGGGGAGGATTGGCTACACCTTC
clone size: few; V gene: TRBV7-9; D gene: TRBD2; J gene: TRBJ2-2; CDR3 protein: CASSSRTSLNTGELFF; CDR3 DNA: TGTGCCAGCAGCTCGAGGACTAGCCTGAACACCGGGGAGCTGTTTTTT
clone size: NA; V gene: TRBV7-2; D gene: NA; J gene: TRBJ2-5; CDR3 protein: CASSQGAGPETQYF; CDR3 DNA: TGTGCCAGCAGCCAAGGGGCGGGACCCGAGACCCAGTACTTC
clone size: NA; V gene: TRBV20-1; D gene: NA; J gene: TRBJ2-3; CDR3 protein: CSARPGDTQYF; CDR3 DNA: TGCAGTGCTAGGCCAGGGGATACGCAGTATTTT
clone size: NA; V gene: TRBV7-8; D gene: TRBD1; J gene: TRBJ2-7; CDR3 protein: CASSLAGRMQGDEQYF; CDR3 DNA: TGTGCCAGCAGCTTAGCCGGGCGCATGCAGGGGGACGAGCAGTACTTC
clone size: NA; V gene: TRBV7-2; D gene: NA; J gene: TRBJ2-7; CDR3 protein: CASSLYRRAYEQYF; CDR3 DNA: TGTGCCAGCAGCCTATACAGGAGAGCCTACGAGCAGTACTTC
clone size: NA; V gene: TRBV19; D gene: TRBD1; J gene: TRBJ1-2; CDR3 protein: CASTRGISYGYTF; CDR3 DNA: TGTGCCAGTACCAGGGGGATTAGCTATGGCTACACCTTC
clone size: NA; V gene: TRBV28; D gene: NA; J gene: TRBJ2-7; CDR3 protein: CASSRHLSYEQYF; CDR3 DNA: TGTGCCAGCAGCCGACACCTCTCCTACGAGCAGTACTTC
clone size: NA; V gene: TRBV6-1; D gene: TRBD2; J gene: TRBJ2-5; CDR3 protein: CASSLLAAPQETQYF; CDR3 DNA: TGTGCCAGCAGTTTACTAGCGGCACCTCAAGAGACCCAGTACTTC
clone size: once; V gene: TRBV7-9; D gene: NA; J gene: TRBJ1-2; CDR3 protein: CASSFEGGEGYTF; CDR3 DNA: TGTGCCAGCAGCTTCGAGGGAGGGGAGGGCTACACCTTC
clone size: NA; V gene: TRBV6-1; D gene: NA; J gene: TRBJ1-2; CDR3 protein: CASSEEQGRYGYTF; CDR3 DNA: TGTGCCAGCAGTGAAGAACAGGGCCGATATGGCTACACCTTC
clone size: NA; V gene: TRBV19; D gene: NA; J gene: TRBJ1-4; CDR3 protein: CASRGSGGEKLFF; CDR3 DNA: TGTGCCAGTAGAGGCTCCGGAGGTGAAAAACTGTTTTTT
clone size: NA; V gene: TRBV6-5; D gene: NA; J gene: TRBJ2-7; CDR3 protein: CASSYEGGTYEQYF; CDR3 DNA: TGTGCCAGCAGTTACGAGGGGGGGACCTACGAGCAGTACTTC
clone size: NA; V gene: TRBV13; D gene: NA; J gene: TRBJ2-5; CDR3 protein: CASSPGTPGWETQYF; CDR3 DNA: TGTGCCAGCAGCCCCGGGACACCGGGGTGGGAGACCCAGTACTTC
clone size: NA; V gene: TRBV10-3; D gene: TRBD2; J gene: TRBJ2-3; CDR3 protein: CAISVLAGENTDTQYF; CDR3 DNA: TGTGCCATCAGTGTTCTAGCGGGGGAAAACACAGATACGCAGTATTTT
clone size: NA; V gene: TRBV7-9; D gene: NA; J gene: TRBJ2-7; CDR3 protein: CASSLYSGVNEQYF; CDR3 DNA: TGTGCCAGCAGCTTGTACTCTGGTGTGAACGAGCAGTACTTC
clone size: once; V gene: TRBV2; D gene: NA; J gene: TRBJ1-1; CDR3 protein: CASIENTEAFF; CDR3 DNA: TGCGCCAGCATAGAGAACACTGAAGCTTTCTTT
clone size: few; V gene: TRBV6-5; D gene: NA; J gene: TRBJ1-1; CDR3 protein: CASRGHTNTEAFF; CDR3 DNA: TGTGCCAGCCGAGGACATACGAACACTGAAGCTTTCTTT
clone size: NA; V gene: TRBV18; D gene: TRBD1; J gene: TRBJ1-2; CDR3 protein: CASSPGTGTDYGYTF; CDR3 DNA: TGTGCCAGCTCACCCGGGACAGGGACGGACTATGGCTACACCTTC
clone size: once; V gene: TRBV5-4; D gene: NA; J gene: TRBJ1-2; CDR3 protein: CASSQDRLNYGYTF; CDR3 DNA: TGTGCCAGCAGCCAAGACAGGCTGAACTATGGCTACACCTTC
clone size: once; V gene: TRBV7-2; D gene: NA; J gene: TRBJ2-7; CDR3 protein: CASSLVSRGAPYEQYF; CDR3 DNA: TGTGCCAGCAGCTTAGTTTCCCGGGGGGCCCCCTACGAGCAGTACTTC
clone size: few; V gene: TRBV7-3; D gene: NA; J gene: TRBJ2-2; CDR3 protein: CASSLYASRTGELFF; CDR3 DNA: TGTGCCAGCAGCTTATACGCTAGTAGGACCGGGGAGCTGTTTTTT